This is a list of T cell receptor beta chains from one sample in a study of T cell repertoires in cytomegalovirus infection. A single record per CDR3 protein comes from TCRdb applying MiXCR to the reads. The sample has 150,000 to 200,000 distinct CDR3 sequences, 15% to 20% seen once. The sequencing input was CD8+ T cells from PBMCs. Receptor source: a human donor in good health (CMV status not recorded). Some clones in this sample may be carry-over from other donors' samples. Each CDR3 is given with its conserved first and last residue.

v_call cdr3_aa
TRBV7-8 CASSLDWGETQYF
TRBV6-5 CASSYSNAGYEQYF
TRBV6-2/TRBV6-3 CASRPPGQSSYEQYF
TRBV7-6 CASSSTGNQPQHF
TRBV7-9 CASSPPDPTDTQYF
TRBV9 CASSVSGRQFF
TRBV28 CASSPSSSYEQYF
TRBV15 CATSRAPGGEQYF
TRBV27 CASSLGRHSHQFF
TRBV28 CASSRQLGYEQYF
TRBV7-9 CASSSPGTSVIYEQYF
TRBV4-1 CASSHPRGDYGYTF
TRBV6-5 CASSYSQGKDCHF
TRBV6-2/TRBV6-3 CASTRPGLARTGELFF
TRBV28 CASSLTPTGEDGYTF
TRBV7-2 CASSLARASASVNEQYF
TRBV12-5 CASGLAGAGANVLTF
TRBV7-3 CASSPTSGGAATQYF
TRBV4-2 CASSQDGAREAFF
TRBV7-6 CASSLDGQGNSPLHF
TRBV6-8 CASKGTPTGELFF
TRBV19 CASSPSGGEIWYF
TRBV7-6 CASSPNAQPYDYGYTF
TRBV10-3 CAISESGTSPEETQYF
TRBV6-6 CASSALLREKLFF
TRBV28 CASSRTTGSLETQYF
TRBV27 CASSLGASNYNEQFF
TRBV28 CASSLSLTGTFNSYEQYF
TRBV12-3/TRBV12-4 CASSRGTGGLYEQYF